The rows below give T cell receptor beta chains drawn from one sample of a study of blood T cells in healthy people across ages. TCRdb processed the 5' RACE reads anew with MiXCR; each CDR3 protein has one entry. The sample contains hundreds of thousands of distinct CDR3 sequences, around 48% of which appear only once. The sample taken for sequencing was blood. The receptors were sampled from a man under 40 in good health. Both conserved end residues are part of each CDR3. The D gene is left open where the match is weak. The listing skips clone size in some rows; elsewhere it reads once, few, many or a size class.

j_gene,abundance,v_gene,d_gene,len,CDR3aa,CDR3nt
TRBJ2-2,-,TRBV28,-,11,CASRIMGELFF,TGTGCCAGCCGCATCATGGGGGAGCTGTTTTTT
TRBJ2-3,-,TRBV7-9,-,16,CASSLAPPGGRDTQYF,TGTGCCAGCAGCTTAGCACCTCCGGGGGGCCGGGATACGCAGTATTTT
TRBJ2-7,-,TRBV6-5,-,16,CASSCSHQGGSYEQYF,TGTGCCAGCAGTTGCTCCCATCAGGGGGGGTCCTACGAGCAGTACTTC
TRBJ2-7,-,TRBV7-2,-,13,CASSCVSEYEQYF,TGTGCCAGCAGCTGCGTCAGTGAATACGAGCAGTACTTC
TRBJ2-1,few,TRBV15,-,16,CATSRSRDGSYNEQFF,TGTGCCACCAGCAGATCCAGGGACGGGTCCTACAATGAGCAGTTCTTC
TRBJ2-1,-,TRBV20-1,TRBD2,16,CSARDPRAGGPSEQFF,TGCAGTGCTAGAGATCCGAGGGCGGGGGGGCCTTCGGAGCAGTTCTTC
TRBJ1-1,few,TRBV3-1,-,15,CASSRLRGGSTEAFF,TGTGCCAGCAGCCGATTAAGAGGCGGGAGCACTGAAGCTTTCTTT
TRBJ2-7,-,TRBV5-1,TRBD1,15,CASSWGPLGTGEQYF,TGCGCCAGCAGCTGGGGGCCACTCGGGACAGGCGAGCAGTACTTC
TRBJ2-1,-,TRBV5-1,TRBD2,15,CASSVLAGGRNEQFF,TGCGCCAGCAGCGTCCTAGCGGGGGGGCGGAATGAGCAGTTCTTC
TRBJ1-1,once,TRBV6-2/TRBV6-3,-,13,CAALRGVDTEAFF,TGTGCCGCGCTCAGGGGCGTGGACACTGAAGCTTTCTTT
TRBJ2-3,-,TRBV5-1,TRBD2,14,CASCLGGSADTQYF,TGCGCCAGCTGCTTGGGGGGGAGCGCAGATACGCAGTATTTT
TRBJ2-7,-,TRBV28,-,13,CASSSGPWYEQYF,TGTGCCAGCAGTTCCGGGCCATGGTACGAGCAGTACTTC
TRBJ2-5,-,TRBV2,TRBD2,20,CASSGVAGKRSVSSYNEQYF,TGTGCCAGCAGTGGGGTAGCGGGGAAGCGTTCGGTTAGCTCCTACAATGAGCAGTACTTC
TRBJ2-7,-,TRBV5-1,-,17,CASSFLPRGVMTYEQYF,TGCGCCAGCAGCTTTCTTCCTAGGGGCGTGATGACCTACGAGCAGTACTTC
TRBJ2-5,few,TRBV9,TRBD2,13,CASSGSGGETQYF,TGTGCCAGCAGCGGGAGCGGGGGTGAGACCCAGTACTTC
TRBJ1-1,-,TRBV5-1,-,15,CASSLPGHGNTEAFF,TGCGCCAGCAGCCTCCCGGGACACGGGAACACTGAAGCTTTCTTT
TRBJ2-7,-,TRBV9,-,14,CASSVAQHSYEQYF,TGTGCCAGCAGCGTAGCACAGCACTCCTACGAGCAGTACTTC
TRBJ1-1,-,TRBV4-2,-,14,CASSHPTENTEAFF,TGTGCCAGCAGCCACCCGACGGAGAACACTGAAGCTTTCTTT
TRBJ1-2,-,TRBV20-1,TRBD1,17,CSARVGGGQGVSYGYTF,TGCAGTGCTAGAGTCGGTGGGGGACAGGGGGTTAGCTATGGCTACACCTTC
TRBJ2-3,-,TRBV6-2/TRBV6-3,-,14,CASSLQVTTDTQYF,TGTGCCAGCAGCCTCCAGGTTACCACAGATACGCAGTATTTT
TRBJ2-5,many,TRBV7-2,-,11,CASSFKETQYF,TGTGCCAGCAGCTTCAAAGAGACCCAGTACTTC
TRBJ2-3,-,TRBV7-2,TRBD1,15,CASSTGQGVADTQYF,TGTGCCAGCAGCACCGGACAGGGCGTCGCAGATACGCAGTATTTT
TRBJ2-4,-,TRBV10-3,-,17,CAISEEQGGFGKNIQYF,TGTGCCATCAGTGAGGAACAGGGAGGGTTCGGCAAAAACATTCAGTACTTC
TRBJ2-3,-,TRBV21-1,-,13,CALGVSSTDTQYF,TGTGCACTCGGGGTTTCTAGCACAGATACGCAGTATTTT
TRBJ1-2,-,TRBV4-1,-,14,CASSQPDANYGYTF,TGCGCCAGCAGCCAACCGGACGCTAACTATGGCTACACCTTC
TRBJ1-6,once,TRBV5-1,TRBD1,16,CASSLFGQDQNSPLHF,TGCGCCAGCAGCCTCTTTGGACAGGATCAGAATTCACCCCTCCACTTT
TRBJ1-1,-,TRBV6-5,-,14,CASSTRQMNTEAFF,TGTGCCAGCAGTACGAGACAGATGAACACTGAAGCTTTCTTT
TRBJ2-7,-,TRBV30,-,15,CAWSVSGIAFYEQYF,TGTGCCTGGAGTGTAAGTGGAATAGCCTTCTACGAGCAGTACTTC
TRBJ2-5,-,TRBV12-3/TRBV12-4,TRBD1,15,CASRLGQGKGNEQYF,TGTGCCAGCAGGCTGGGACAGGGTAAGGGCAATGAGCAGTACTTC
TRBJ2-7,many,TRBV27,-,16,CASSLGGPSLRYEQYF,TGTGCCAGCAGTTTGGGGGGGCCGAGTCTCCGATACGAGCAGTACTTC
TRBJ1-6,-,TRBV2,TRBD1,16,CASSGGQGVYNSPLHF,TGTGCCAGCAGTGGGGGACAGGGGGTCTATAATTCACCCCTCCACTTT
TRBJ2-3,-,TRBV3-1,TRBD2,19,CASSLTIPTSGGHTDTQYF,TGTGCCAGCAGCCTGACGATCCCGACTAGCGGGGGGCACACAGATACGCAGTATTTT
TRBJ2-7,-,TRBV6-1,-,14,CASRNRDSGHEQYF,TGTGCCAGCAGAAACCGGGACTCCGGCCACGAGCAGTACTTC
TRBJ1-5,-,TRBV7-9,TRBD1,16,CASSWGQGRSNQPQHF,TGTGCCAGCAGCTGGGGACAGGGTCGGAGCAATCAGCCCCAGCATTTT
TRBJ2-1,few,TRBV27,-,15,CASSLSAGVRNEQFF,TGTGCCAGCAGTTTATCTGCCGGGGTAAGGAATGAGCAGTTCTTC
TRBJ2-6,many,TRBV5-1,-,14,CASIDSSGANVLTF,TGCGCCAGCATCGACAGCTCTGGGGCCAACGTCCTGACTTTC
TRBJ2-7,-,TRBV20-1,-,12,CSAEEAVYEQYF,TGCAGTGCGGAAGAAGCGGTCTACGAGCAGTACTTC
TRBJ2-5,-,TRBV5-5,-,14,CASSFGTYPETQYF,TGTGCCAGCAGCTTCGGGACCTATCCAGAGACCCAGTACTTC
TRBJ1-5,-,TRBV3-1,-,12,CASSHEGQPQHF,TGTGCCAGCAGCCATGAGGGACAGCCCCAGCATTTT
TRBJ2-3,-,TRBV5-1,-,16,CASSLAVGGSTDTQYF,TGCGCCAGCAGCTTGGCCGTCGGGGGAAGCACAGATACGCAGTATTTT